The T cell receptor beta chain described here comes from a study of early T cells in non-severe SARS-CoV-2 infection. In this sample, this clonotype turned up a few times. Trimming took off 8 bases at V and 0 bases at J, with 11 bases between the two ends. Germline V gene lookup returns CDR1 SGHAT and CDR2 FQNNGV. This CDR3 region has 14 residues. MiXCR was run by TCRdb on the 5' RACE reads, yielding one entry per CDR3 protein. Of about 49,000 distinct CDR3 sequences in the sample, 9.5% to 15% are singletons; the top ten hold 2.5% to 3%. The V and J genes are TRBV11-2 and TRBJ2-4; D may be TRBD1 or TRBD2 (5 bases each). The sequence was collected from an adult who was a healthcare worker with PCR-confirmed SARS-CoV-2 infection or an uninfected control (not recorded which). Source: whole blood, taken at baseline. CDR3 region: CASGTRGAKNIQYF. DNA for the CDR3: TGTGCCAGCGGGACCCGTGGAGCCAAAAACATTCAGTACTTC.